The 32 T cell receptor beta chains reported below all come from one sample, sequenced in a study of cytomegalovirus exposure and HLA in healthy donors. The primer mix had 60 Vbeta and 13 Jbeta primers. Clones were sequenced by immunoSEQ multiplex PCR, and TCRdb holds only the in-frame ones, with some missing. In the table there are over 100,000 clones, roughly three quarters of which are singletons. The sample comprised PBMCs. The source is a male donor in good health and CMV-seropositive.

V and J are TRBV5-8 and TRBJ2-3; TRBD2 matches 8 bases. This CDR3 has 16 amino acids. Germline loops: CDR1 SGHTS, CDR2 YDEGEE. V shed 6 bases, J shed 3 bases, and the junction held 12 bases outside the gene matches. CDR3 in DNA: TGTGCCAGCACCCCGAGACTAGCGTTAGCAACAGATACGCAGTATTTT. This gives the protein CASTPRLALATDTQYF. Full variable domain (missing parts from reference TRBV5-8 and TRBJ2-3): EAGVTQSPTHLIKTRGQQATLRCSPISGHTSVYWYQQALGLGLQFLLWYDEGEERNRGNFPPRFSGRQFPNYSSELNVNALELEDSALYLCASTPRLALATDTQYFGPGTRLTVL.

The CDR3 DNA follows: TGTGCCAGCAGCGTAGAGCCGGACAGGGCGACCGGGGAGCTGTTTTTT. This encodes CASSVEPDRATGELFF. V gene TRBV9 combines with J gene TRBJ2-2; 8 bases agree with TRBD1. The germline gives CDR1 SGDLS, CDR2 YYNGEE. The CDR3 is made up of 16 amino acids. V lost 0 bases, J lost 5 bases, and 6 bases stayed unmatched.

The rearrangement uses TRBV7-9 and TRBJ2-1; 8 nucleotides match TRBD1. The CDR3 has 16 amino acids. The germline V gene has CDR1 SEHNR and CDR2 FQNEAQ (reference sequence). V gave up 5 bases and J gave up 4 bases; unmatched junction bases: 10. The CDR3 bases are TGTGCCAGCAGCCCCCAACGGGACAGGATTTACAATGAGCAGTTCTTC. It yields the protein CASSPQRDRIYNEQFF.

This clone appeared a few times. This rearrangement joins TRBV5-1 to TRBJ2-1, with 15 bases aligning to TRBD2. The CDR3 runs to 16 residues. V shed 4 bases, J shed 9 bases, and the junction held 8 bases outside the gene matches. Germline assignment: CDR1 SGHRS and CDR2 YFSETQ. The CDR3 sequence: CASSPWWTSGRVEQFF. CDR3 DNA: TGCGCCAGCAGCCCCTGGTGGACTAGCGGGAGGGTTGAGCAGTTCTTC. Combining the CDR3 with reference TRBV5-1 and TRBJ2-1 gives the whole variable domain KAGVTQTPRYLIKTRGQQVTLSCSPISGHRSVSWYQQTPGQGLQFLFEYFSETQRNKGNFPGRFSGRQFSNSRSEMNVSTLELGDSALYLCASSPWWTSGRVEQFFGPGTRLTVL.

J is TRBJ1-6 and V is TRBV6-1; D unresolved. Germline lookup yields CDR1 MNHNS and CDR2 SASEGT. Trimming left V 8 bases short and J 2 bases short, with 13 bases between. The CDR3 runs 15 residues. Here the CDR3 reads CASRILATYNSPLHF. CDR3 DNA sequence: TGTGCCAGCCGAATCCTGGCCACCTATAATTCACCCCTCCACTTT.

In the case of this clone: The sample contains more than one DNA sequence encoding this CDR3. The chain combines TRBV19 with TRBJ1-5, with D tentatively TRBD1 (6 bases). This CDR3 comprises 15 residues. CDR1 LNHDA and CDR2 SQIVND come from the germline V gene (reference sequence). V lost 10 bases and J 1 base, leaving 17 bases between the germline ends. Here the CDR3 reads CATVDRSYSNQPQHF. The CDR3 bases are TGTGCCACCGTCGACAGGTCCTACAGCAATCAGCCCCAGCATTTT.

The rearrangement links TRBV7-9 to TRBJ2-1; TRBD2 aligns across 9 bases. With 6 bases clipped from V and 8 bases from J, the junction kept 23 bases outside the gene matches. The CDR3 extends over 19 amino acids. Germline V gene sequence: CDR1 SEHNR, CDR2 FQNEAQ (reference sequence). The CDR3 bases are TGTGCCAGCAGTTTCCGACTCACAATCTTAGCGGGAGCACACGATGAGCAGTTCTTC. This encodes CASSFRLTILAGAHDEQFF.

The chain recombines TRBV27 with TRBJ1-1; D remains ambiguous. Germline values: CDR1 MNHEY, CDR2 SMNVEV (reference sequence). The CDR3 is made up of 13 amino acids. Between the trimmed V and J ends, which lost 5 bases and 1 base, there was a span of 8 bases. Here the CDR3 DNA reads TGTGCCAGCAGTCCCAGACAGAACACTGAAGCTTTCTTT. This codes for CASSPRQNTEAFF.

This clone was seen a single time. V gene TRBV7-9 combines with J gene TRBJ2-7; 11 nucleotides agree with TRBD1. Germline CDR1 SEHNR, CDR2 FQNEAQ (reference sequence). J was trimmed by 2 bases and V by 4 bases; bases with no gene match: 7. The CDR3 loop spans 16 amino acids. CDR3 residues: CASSSRTGQGAYEQYF. The CDR3 DNA is TGTGCCAGCAGCTCGCGAACGGGACAGGGGGCCTACGAGCAGTACTTC. The full variable domain, its missing parts supplied by reference TRBV7-9 and TRBJ2-7, is DTGVSQNPRHKITKRGQNVTFRCDPISEHNRLYWYRQTLGQGPEFLTYFQNEAQLEKSRLLSDRFSAERPKGSFSTLEIQRTEQGDSAMYLCASSSRTGQGAYEQYFGPGTRLTVT.

This chain uses TRBV29-1 with TRBJ1-1, with D possibly TRBD1 on 5 matching bases. The germline gives CDR1 SQVTM, CDR2 ANQGSEA. Trimming stripped 6 bases from V and 5 bases from J, with 10 bases between. The CDR3 length is 11 residues. This CDR3 reads CSVDRTTEAFF. The CDR3 DNA sequence: TGCAGCGTAGATAGGACAACTGAAGCTTTCTTT.

In its sample, this clone was seen once. The chain recombines TRBV11-2 with TRBJ2-7, with D perhaps matching TRBD2 (6 bases). Germline V gene sequence: CDR1 SGHAT, CDR2 FQNNGV. The V end was cut by 1 base, the J end by 4 bases, with 20 bases between. The CDR3 extends over 17 amino acids. Written as DNA, the CDR3 is TGTGCCAGCAGCTTAGCGGTCTCGGACTATCTCCCGTACGAGCAGTACTTC. Translating gives CASSLAVSDYLPYEQYF. Based on the CDR3 plus reference TRBV11-2 and TRBJ2-7, the full variable domain is EAGVAQSPRYKIIEKRQSVAFWCNPISGHATLYWYQQILGQGPKLLIQFQNNGVVDDSQLPKDRFSAERLKGVDSTLKIQPAKLEDSAVYLCASSLAVSDYLPYEQYFGPGTRLTVT.

The rearrangement uses TRBV6-6 and TRBJ1-2, with D possibly matching TRBD1 (5 bases). Germline CDR1 reads MNHNY; CDR2 reads SVGAGI (reference sequence). The CDR3 consists of 16 residues. Deletions cut 1 base from V and 8 bases from J, with 20 bases between. This CDR3 reads CASSYFLPSRDYGYTF. CDR3 coding DNA: TGTGCCAGCAGTTACTTTTTACCGAGCAGGGATTACGGCTACACCTTC.

Concerning this clone: This CDR3 is also generated by other DNA sequences in the sample. The gene calls are TRBV7-9 and TRBJ1-4; 7 bases fit TRBD1. CDR3 length equals 14 residues. Trimming cost V 3 bases and J 3 bases; bases outside gene matches: 1. The germline V gene encodes CDR1 SEHNR and CDR2 FQNEAQ (reference sequence). This chain's CDR3 is CASSLGQSNEKLFF. In nucleotides, the CDR3 is TGTGCCAGCAGCTTGGGACAGTCTAATGAAAAACTGTTTTTT.

In DNA form, the CDR3 reads TGTGCCAGCAGCTTAATGGCCCCCGGGACTACGATAGGCGAGCAGTACTTC. It translates to CASSLMAPGTTIGEQYF. The chain combines TRBV13 with TRBJ2-7; 7 bases are a match to TRBD2. In germline, CDR1 is PRHDT, CDR2 FYEKMQ (reference sequence). The CDR3 length is 17 residues. The trim removed 2 bases at V and 6 bases at J, leaving 16 bases unmatched.

The chain couples TRBV5-6 to TRBJ1-6, with D uncertain. V was cut by 2 bases and J by 18 bases, with 15 bases left in between. The CDR3 covers 12 residues. Germline values: CDR1 SGHDT, CDR2 YYEEEE. As DNA, the CDR3 is TGTGCCAGCAGCTTAACGTACAGTGACCCCCACTTT. Protein: CASSLTYSDPHF.

The CDR3 reads CASSLDRTGEGNYGYTF. The CDR3 region has the DNA TGCGCCAGCAGCCTCGACCGGACAGGGGAAGGTAACTATGGCTACACCTTC. The chain couples TRBV4-3 to TRBJ1-2, with 9 bases aligning to TRBD1. With 4 bases clipped from V and 1 base from J, the junction kept 10 bases outside the gene matches. The CDR3 spans 17 residues. Germline V gene lookup returns CDR1 LGHNA and CDR2 YSLEER.

The count of this clone is one. The rearrangement uses TRBV28 and TRBJ2-1, with TRBD2 identical over 9 bases. The CDR3 runs to 15 residues. Per the germline V gene, CDR1 is MDHEN and CDR2 is SYDVKM. The V segment lost 2 bases and the J segment 7 bases; nucleotides outside the gene matches: 6. CDR3 in DNA: TGTGCCAGCAGTTTAGGCGGGAGGGCCGGAAATGAGCAGTTCTTC. Translating it yields CASSLGGRAGNEQFF.

The V and J genes are TRBV5-6 and TRBJ2-5; D is uncertain. This CDR3 is built from 12 residues. The V gene's germline CDR1 is SGHDT and CDR2 YYEEEE. V gave up 0 bases and J gave up 3 bases, with 3 bases separating them. CDR3 coding DNA: TGTGCCAGCAGCTTGGTAGAAGAGACCCAGTACTTC. It is translated as CASSLVEETQYF.

This chain links TRBV18 with TRBJ1-2, with 9 positions matching TRBD1. The J segment lost 6 bases and the V segment lost 3 bases, leaving 8 bases of the junction unmatched. Germline CDR1 KGHSH, CDR2 LQKENI. This CDR3 is built from 15 residues. CDR3 sequence reads: CASSPETTGGHGYTF. Here the CDR3 DNA reads TGTGCCAGCTCACCTGAAACTACAGGGGGCCATGGCTACACCTTC.

As to this clone: Germline and junction disagree at one end, which may indicate a read error. V gene TRBV6-6 combines with J gene TRBJ1-1; D is unresolved. The germline CDR1 and CDR2 sequences are MNHNY and SVGAGI (reference sequence). CDR3 length: 13 amino acids. The CDR3 reads CACSYGVNTEAFF. For the CDR3, the DNA is TGTGCCTGCAGTTACGGAGTGAACACTGAAGCTTTCTTT.

The chain links TRBV30 to TRBJ2-3; tentatively, D is TRBD2 (6 bases). V was clipped by 3 bases and J by 3 bases, with 13 bases between them. The CDR3 loop spans 14 amino acids. The germline CDR1 and CDR2 sequences are GTSNPN and SVGIG (reference sequence). The CDR3, as DNA: TGTGCCTGGAGGAGGCTAGCGTGGACAGATACGCAGTATTTT. Translation: CAWRRLAWTDTQYF.

The V gene is TRBV6-5, the J gene TRBJ1-4, with 7 bases aligning to TRBD1. J gave up 4 bases and V 6 bases, and 8 bases lay outside the gene matches. CDR3 length: 15 amino acids. Looked up from germline, CDR1 is MNHEY and CDR2 is SVGAGI. CDR3 residues: CASSVTTGRNEKLFF. The CDR3 DNA follows: TGTGCCAGCAGCGTGACGACAGGGCGTAATGAAAAACTGTTTTTT.

The chain combines TRBV28 with TRBJ2-3; D unresolved. Trimming pared 5 bases from V and 14 bases from J, leaving 14 bases between. The V gene's germline CDR1 is MDHEN and CDR2 SYDVKM. CDR3 length equals 11 residues. For the CDR3, the DNA is TGTGCCAGCAGTAGCCACCCCCGGTGGTATTTT. Residues: CASSSHPRWYF.

The chain links TRBV7-9 to TRBJ2-5, with D perhaps matching TRBD2 (6 bases). CDR1 is SEHNR and CDR2 is FQNEAQ in the germline V gene (reference sequence). This CDR3 is 15 amino acids long. V gave up 5 bases and J gave up 4 bases, with 17 bases separating them. The CDR3 loop is CASSPGRGGLETQYF. For the CDR3, the DNA is TGTGCCAGCAGCCCTGGACGGGGAGGACTAGAGACCCAGTACTTC.

CDR3: CASSVTGIGETQYF. The CDR3 DNA reads as TGTGCCAGCAGCGTTACAGGGATAGGAGAGACCCAGTACTTC. V and J are TRBV9 and TRBJ2-5; D might be TRBD1 (6 bases). The CDR3 consists of 14 residues. V lost 2 bases, J lost 4 bases, and 12 bases lay in between. Germline CDR1 reads SGDLS; CDR2 reads YYNGEE. Using reference TRBV9 and TRBJ2-5 for the parts outside the CDR3, the full variable domain is DSGVTQTPKHLITATGQRVTLRCSPRSGDLSVYWYQQSLDQGLQFLIQYYNGEERAKGNILERFSAQQFPDLHSELNLSSLELGDSALYFCASSVTGIGETQYFGPGTRLLVL.

This clone showed up just a few times. The rearrangement uses TRBV6-5 and TRBJ2-7, with D possibly being TRBD2 (5 bases). V was trimmed by 8 bases and J by 2 bases, leaving 16 bases between them. Germline V CDR1 and CDR2: MNHEY, SVGAGI. The CDR3 runs 14 residues. The chain's CDR3 is CASRLARVAYEQYF. CDR3 DNA sequence: TGTGCCAGCCGTTTAGCGCGGGTAGCCTACGAGCAGTACTTC.

The chain combines TRBV5-6 with TRBJ1-2; D gene unclear. Per the germline V gene, CDR1 is SGHDT and CDR2 is YYEEEE. This CDR3 is 12 amino acids long. V was shortened by 7 bases and J by 2 bases, with 9 bases between the two germline ends. For the CDR3, the DNA is TGTGCCAGCGGAGGATTAAACTATGGCTACACCTTC. Protein product: CASGGLNYGYTF. The variable domain in full, completed from reference TRBV5-6 and TRBJ1-2, reads DAGVTQSPTHLIKTRGQQVTLRCSPKSGHDTVSWYQQALGQGPQFIFQYYEEEERQRGNFPDRFSGHQFPNYSSELNVNALLLGDSALYLCASGGLNYGYTFGSGTRLTVV.

This clone was detected a few times. The chain employs TRBV10-3 and TRBJ1-2; 8 bases match TRBD1. After removal of 5 bases from V and 5 bases from J, the junction contained 4 bases not matched to a gene. Germline V lookup: CDR1 ENHRY, CDR2 SYGVKD. The CDR3 is 13 residues long. CDR3: CAISSDRVYGYTF. The CDR3 nucleotides read TGTGCCATCAGTTCGGACAGGGTTTATGGCTACACCTTC.

The CDR3 sequence is CASTRLVSNQPQHF. As DNA, the CDR3 is TGTGCCAGCACACGCTTAGTATCTAATCAGCCCCAGCATTTT. This chain connects TRBV28 to TRBJ1-5; D is uncertain. The CDR3 length is 14 residues. CDR1 and CDR2 (germline): MDHEN, SYDVKM. Trimming stripped 7 bases from V and 4 bases from J, with 14 bases between.

The chain combines TRBV9 with TRBJ2-3, with unresolved D. The CDR3 spans 13 residues. V was trimmed by 4 bases and J by 4 bases, leaving 10 bases between them. Germline-derived CDR1 and CDR2 are SGDLS and YYNGEE. The chain's CDR3 is CASSSRLSDTQYF. Written as DNA, the CDR3 is TGTGCCAGCAGCTCGAGACTTTCAGATACGCAGTATTTT.

V gene TRBV10-3 combines with J gene TRBJ2-2; the D gene is possibly TRBD2 (6 bases). The CDR3 runs 15 residues. The germline V gene encodes CDR1 ENHRY and CDR2 SYGVKD. V dropped 8 bases and J dropped 1 base, with 14 bases sitting between them. The CDR3 sequence: CAIGAGGMNTGELFF. In nucleotides, the CDR3 is TGTGCCATCGGGGCGGGCGGGATGAACACCGGGGAGCTGTTTTTT.

The rearrangement joins TRBV30 to TRBJ2-1; 14 bases are a match to TRBD2. Per the germline V gene, CDR1 is GTSNPN and CDR2 is SVGIG (reference sequence). The V gene end was trimmed by 3 bases and the J gene end by 12 bases; junction bases not matched to a gene: 4. The CDR3 is 13 amino acids. The CDR3 loop is CAWRGTSGSVQFF. The CDR3 region has the DNA TGTGCCTGGAGGGGGACTAGCGGGAGCGTGCAGTTCTTC.